This is a list of T cell receptor beta chains from one sample in a study of shared clonotypes between healthy human individuals. Libraries were prepared by immunoSEQ multiplex PCR; TCRdb keeps only in-frame clonotypes and omits some of them. The sample yields about 2.5 million clones, 80% to 95% seen once. The sequenced material came from naive CD4+ T cells from PBMCs. The receptor set was obtained from a man younger than 35 in good health. Some clones in this sample may be carry-over from other donors' samples. Both conserved end residues are trimmed from each CDR3.

CDR3aa: ASSLEGGKVYEQY
v_gene: TRBV5-1
j_gene: TRBJ2-7

CDR3aa: ASSIGVAETTGELF
v_gene: TRBV5-1
j_gene: TRBJ2-2

CDR3aa: ASSPRTANTEAF
v_gene: TRBV9
j_gene: TRBJ1-1

CDR3aa: ASSYTGGNEQF
v_gene: TRBV11-3
j_gene: TRBJ2-1

CDR3aa: ASSPGVGVGNTEAF
v_gene: TRBV5-4
j_gene: TRBJ1-1

CDR3aa: AWSPQPYNEQF
v_gene: TRBV30
j_gene: TRBJ2-1

CDR3aa: ASSLDYKNIQY
v_gene: TRBV7-3
j_gene: TRBJ2-4

CDR3aa: ASSLGSSGNTIY
v_gene: TRBV5-4
j_gene: TRBJ1-3

CDR3aa: ASSLTGPQTQY
v_gene: TRBV11-3
j_gene: TRBJ2-5

CDR3aa: ASSQDRPGYGYT
v_gene: TRBV9
j_gene: TRBJ1-2

CDR3aa: ASSQGQGALRTEAF
v_gene: TRBV5-4
j_gene: TRBJ1-1

CDR3aa: ASSFSRPTTGELF
v_gene: TRBV27
j_gene: TRBJ2-2

CDR3aa: TSSQDRLRLLGNTIY
v_gene: TRBV1
j_gene: TRBJ1-3

CDR3aa: ASSTRQGRGGGYT
v_gene: TRBV11-1
j_gene: TRBJ1-2

CDR3aa: ASRRGQGANEQY
v_gene: TRBV7-9
j_gene: TRBJ2-7

CDR3aa: ASQGGAGTDTQY
v_gene: TRBV11-3
j_gene: TRBJ2-3

CDR3aa: ASSPRLAGDSYEQY
v_gene: TRBV9
j_gene: TRBJ2-7

CDR3aa: ASSPPTTDTQY
v_gene: TRBV7-9
j_gene: TRBJ2-3

CDR3aa: ASSLTENTEAF
v_gene: TRBV6-6
j_gene: TRBJ1-1

CDR3aa: ASSTPMQPQH
v_gene: TRBV28
j_gene: TRBJ1-5

CDR3aa: ASTLHDSNSPLH
v_gene: TRBV6-5
j_gene: TRBJ1-6

CDR3aa: AISSSGVEQF
v_gene: TRBV10-3
j_gene: TRBJ2-1

CDR3aa: ASSIEPGRNTEAF
v_gene: TRBV19
j_gene: TRBJ1-1

CDR3aa: ASSSLPADSSYEQY
v_gene: TRBV5-1
j_gene: TRBJ2-7

CDR3aa: ASSSGGQGFLEKLF
v_gene: TRBV7-9
j_gene: TRBJ1-4

CDR3aa: ASLHGATLTDTQY
v_gene: TRBV27
j_gene: TRBJ2-3